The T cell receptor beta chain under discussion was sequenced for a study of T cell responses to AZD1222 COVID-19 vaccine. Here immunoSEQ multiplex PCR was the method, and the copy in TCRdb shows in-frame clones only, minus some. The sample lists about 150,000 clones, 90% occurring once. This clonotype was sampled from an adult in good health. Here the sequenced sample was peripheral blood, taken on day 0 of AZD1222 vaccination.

In DNA, the CDR3 is TGTGCCGGGGCCCGGGCCTCCTGTCGCAATCAGCCCCAGCATTTT. Translating gives CAGARASCRNQPQHF. This chain connects TRBV9 to TRBJ1-5; D may be TRBD1 (5 bases). Trimming took 10 bases from V and 2 from J, leaving 19 bases between them. The CDR3 is made up of 15 amino acids. The germline gives CDR1 SGDLS, CDR2 YYNGEE.